One and the same sample provided the 9 T cell receptor beta chains below, sequenced in a study of OX40 agonist ivuxolimab in advanced cancers. TCRdb keeps only in-frame clones here, not all; method: immunoSEQ multiplex PCR. There are around 35,000 clones in the sample; under 85% occur only once, and about 13% lies in the top ten. The sequences come from CD4+ or CD8+ T cells sorted from blood, collected in a trial of the OX40 agonist ivuxolimab. Receptor source: an adult with an advanced solid tumor such as melanoma, head and neck, liver or kidney cancer.

This chain connects TRBV6-5 to TRBJ2-1; TRBD1 might be the D (5 bases). The CDR3 sequence is 15 residues long. V was cut by 2 bases and J by 7 bases, with 15 bases left in between. Germline CDR1 reads MNHEY; CDR2 reads SVGAGI. CDR3 sequence reads: CASSYGNRRWNEQFF. Here the CDR3 DNA reads TGTGCCAGCAGTTACGGAAACAGGCGATGGAATGAGCAGTTCTTC.

The J gene is TRBJ2-5, the V gene TRBV5-1, with D possibly matching TRBD1 (5 bases). With the DNA end fitting TRBJ2-7 better, the J assignment may be wrong. CDR1 and CDR2 from the germline V gene are SGHRS and YFSETQ. This CDR3 is built from 14 residues. CDR3 residues: CASSLQGSSYEQYF. CDR3 DNA: TGCGCCAGCAGCTTGCAGGGCAGCTCCTACGAGCAGTACTTC.

The chain links TRBV11-2 to TRBJ2-7, with a possible D match to TRBD1 (6 bases). V dropped 5 bases and J dropped 2 bases, with 13 bases sitting between them. CDR3 length: 14 residues. CDR1 is SGHAT, CDR2 FQNNGV, per germline. The CDR3 nucleotides read TGTGCCAGCAGCCACTACAGGGACACCTACGAGCAGTACTTC. As protein: CASSHYRDTYEQYF.

This clone was recorded once. V usage is TRBV4-1 and J usage is TRBJ2-3; D unclear. Germline CDR1 MGHRA, CDR2 YSYEKL. With 2 bases removed from V and 2 bases from J, the gap between germline ends came to 5 bases. This CDR3 has 13 amino acids. The CDR3 bases are TGCGCCAGCAGCCAAAAGTACACAGATACGCAGTATTTT. Amino acids: CASSQKYTDTQYF.

The V call is TRBV7-3, the J call TRBJ2-3; weak D call: TRBD2 (5 bases). The V end was cut by 5 bases, the J end by 7 bases, with 13 bases between. Germline-derived CDR1 and CDR2 are SGHTA and FQGTGA. CDR3 length: 13 residues. The CDR3 reads CASSERTTNTQYF. The CDR3 DNA reads TGTGCCAGCAGCGAGCGGACCACGAATACGCAGTATTTT.

The chain has TRBV7-3 and TRBJ2-3; D possibly corresponds to TRBD1 (5 bases). The V and J ends lost 5 bases and 0 bases respectively, with 12 bases between them. Germline V gene lookup returns CDR1 SGHTA and CDR2 FQGTGA. CDR3 length equals 15 residues. The CDR3 DNA reads TGTGCCAGCAGCCCTAAAGGGGAAAGCACAGATACGCAGTATTTT. This gives the protein CASSPKGESTDTQYF.

This clone has more than one count but fewer than ten. This chain connects TRBV9 to TRBJ2-7; 9 bases are shared with TRBD2. Looked up from germline, CDR1 is SGDLS and CDR2 is YYNGEE. The V segment lost 0 bases and the J segment 2 bases; nucleotides outside the gene matches: 3. The CDR3 contains 15 residues. As DNA, the CDR3 is TGTGCCAGCAGCGTAGGCCAGCGGGGGGCCTACGAGCAGTACTTC. Its translation is CASSVGQRGAYEQYF. Full variable domain (outside the CDR3, taken from reference TRBV9 and TRBJ2-7): DSGVTQTPKHLITATGQRVTLRCSPRSGDLSVYWYQQSLDQGLQFLIQYYNGEERAKGNILERFSAQQFPDLHSELNLSSLELGDSALYFCASSVGQRGAYEQYFGPGTRLTVT.

The chain links TRBV15 to TRBJ1-6, with D possibly matching TRBD1 (6 bases). V lost 0 bases and J 14 bases, leaving 17 bases between the germline ends. The CDR3 covers 15 residues. CDR1 is LNHNV and CDR2 is YYDKDF in the germline V gene (reference sequence). The CDR3 nucleotides read TGTGCCACCAGCAGAGATCCAGGGGAGGGTCTATCCCTCCACTTT. It encodes CATSRDPGEGLSLHF.

This chain uses TRBV27 with TRBJ1-6; a weak D match, TRBD1 (6 bases). The germline CDR1 and CDR2 sequences are MNHEY and SMNVEV (reference sequence). V lost 3 bases to trimming and J lost 10 bases, with 16 bases between them. The CDR3 length is 15 residues. Here the CDR3 reads CASSFQGNEVSPLHF. In nucleotides, the CDR3 is TGTGCCAGCAGTTTCCAGGGGAATGAAGTGTCACCCCTCCACTTT.